Each of the 17 T cell receptor beta chains below was sequenced from the same sample in a study of breast tumors, draining lymph nodes, adjacent tissues (dated by TCRdb to 2016 to 2018). The library was prepared using multiplex PCR. Sequenced using an Illumina HiSeq 2000. The public reads were reprocessed in TCRdb via fastp at Q25 and MiXCR, keeping in-frame beta chains. Rows are combined by CDR3 protein, so each entry shows the most common genes and DNA. This sample lists some 250,000 distinct CDR3 sequences; about 34% were detected once. Over 3.5% of the sample belongs to the ten largest clones. Lymph node samples came from the axillary draining lymph nodes of breast cancer patients. The specimen sequenced was axillary lymph node tissue. The receptors shown here come from a female donor with breast cancer. Some clones in this sample may be carry-over from other donors' samples.

In its sample, this clonotype was seen many times. The chain is built from TRBV24-1 and TRBJ2-2; possible D gene TRBD1, 5 bases. Germline V CDR1 and CDR2: KGHDR, SFDVKD. The CDR3 extends over 17 amino acids. V was shortened by 4 bases and J by 3 bases, with 17 bases between the two germline ends. The CDR3 bases are TGTGCCACCAGTGAGCTTGCAGCAGGGCTAGACACCGGGGAGCTGTTTTTT. Amino acids: CATSELAAGLDTGELFF.

Details on this clonotype: The junction shows a germline mismatch at one end, possibly a read error. V usage is TRBV28 and J usage is TRBJ1-5, with TRBD1 matching over 10 bases. CDR3 length: 14 amino acids. The V gene's germline CDR1 is MDHEN and CDR2 SYDVKM. The DNA of the CDR3 is TGTGCCAGCAGTTTCGGACAGGGGGGTCAGCTCCAGCATTTT. This codes for CASSFGQGGQLQHF.

This clonotype came up a few times. A read error may be the cause here, since a much bigger clone is one base away. The conserved phenylalanine or tryptophan normally closing the CDR3 is absent here, so this likely arose from a read error. This sequence joins TRBV19 and TRBJ1-2; D not certain. Germline CDR1 LNHDA, CDR2 SQIVND (reference sequence). V lost 9 bases and J 1 base, leaving 21 bases between the germline ends. The CDR3 runs 16 residues. This CDR3 reads CASYPGPERINYGYTS. Written as DNA, the CDR3 is TGTGCCAGCTACCCGGGCCCCGAGCGGATTAACTATGGCTACACCTCC.

The chain recombines TRBV4-3 with TRBJ2-2; the match to TRBD1 covers 10 bases. V was clipped by 5 bases and J by 1 base; unmatched bases: 7. Germline loops: CDR1 LGHNA, CDR2 YSLEER. The CDR3 has 17 amino acids. The CDR3, as DNA: TGCGCCAGCAGCGACAGGACAGGGGGGCAGAACACCGGGGAGCTGTTTTTT. Translated, it gives CASSDRTGGQNTGELFF.

This clonotype has a single count. A much larger clone lies one base from this, so it may be a read error. The chain employs TRBV6-6 and TRBJ2-1; D is possibly TRBD1 (5 bases). The germline V gene encodes CDR1 MNHNY and CDR2 SVGAGI (reference sequence). The V end was cut by 8 bases, the J end by 9 bases, with 11 bases between. The CDR3 length is 11 residues. DNA of the CDR3: TGTGCCAGCGGTGTTGGGGCTGAGCAGTTCTTC. Its translation: CASGVGAEQFF.

There are many counts of this clonotype. The rearrangement uses TRBV6-4 and TRBJ2-2; D is undetermined. The CDR3 is 14 amino acids. Germline V lookup: CDR1 MRHNA, CDR2 SNTAGT. Trimming cost V 0 bases and J 2 bases, with 4 bases left between them. In DNA form, the CDR3 reads TGTGCCAGCAGTGACTCGAGTAACACCGGGGAGCTGTTTTTT. Encoded protein: CASSDSSNTGELFF.

This clonotype was counted many times. The rearrangement uses TRBV5-5 and TRBJ1-3; D is uncertain. Germline loops: CDR1 SGHKS, CDR2 YYEKEE (reference sequence). The V end lost 0 bases, the J end lost 0 bases, and 10 bases lay between the germline ends. The length of the CDR3 is 16 residues. The CDR3 nucleotides read TGTGCCAGCAGCTTGGGGGGTCGGAGCTCTGGAAACACCATATATTTT. Protein sequence: CASSLGGRSSGNTIYF.

This clonotype was recorded at least ten times. The chain joins TRBV30 to TRBJ1-4, with D perhaps matching TRBD1 (5 bases). V dropped 3 bases and J dropped 8 bases, with 19 bases sitting between them. This CDR3 is built from 15 residues. The germline V gene has CDR1 GTSNPN and CDR2 SVGIG (reference sequence). The CDR3 nucleotides read TGTGCCTGGAGGGGCCTCGTGCAGGGAGTCGAAAAACTGTTTTTT. Amino acids: CAWRGLVQGVEKLFF.

This clonotype was detected ten times or more. This chain uses TRBV20-1 with TRBJ2-3; 12 bases agree with TRBD2. V dropped 6 bases and J dropped 0; count of bases not matched to a gene: 4. This CDR3 is 15 amino acids long. CDR1 DFQATT and CDR2 SNEGSKA come from the germline V gene (reference sequence). The CDR3 region has the DNA TGCAGTGCCGCCGGGACTAGCGGGAGCACAGATACGCAGTATTTT. Amino acids: CSAAGTSGSTDTQYF.

This clonotype was picked up many times. The chain is built from TRBV9 and TRBJ2-3; D is possibly TRBD2 (6 bases). This CDR3 contains 16 residues. Per the germline V gene, CDR1 is SGDLS and CDR2 is YYNGEE. V lost 3 bases, J lost 2 bases, and 16 bases lay in between. CDR3 in DNA: TGTGCCAGCAGCGAGGGGACTCGGATCAACACAGATACGCAGTATTTT. Translation gives CASSEGTRINTDTQYF. Variable domain in full (rest from reference TRBV9 and TRBJ2-3): DSGVTQTPKHLITATGQRVTLRCSPRSGDLSVYWYQQSLDQGLQFLIQYYNGEERAKGNILERFSAQQFPDLHSELNLSSLELGDSALYFCASSEGTRINTDTQYFGPGTRLTVL.

Points on this clonotype: Because the CDR3 is missing its conserved closing phenylalanine or tryptophan, this is likely a read error. V is TRBV5-6 and J is TRBJ1-2; D possibly corresponds to TRBD1 (6 bases). The CDR3 length is 12 residues. Per germline, CDR1 SGHDT and CDR2 YYEEEE. Trimming cost V 3 bases and J 6 bases, with 9 bases left between them. CDR3 coding DNA: TGTGCCAGCAGCTGGGCAGGGGATGGCTACACCTAC. Its translation: CASSWAGDGYTY.

V and J are TRBV6-5 and TRBJ1-4, with TRBD1 identical over 8 bases. The V gene's germline CDR1 is MNHEY and CDR2 SVGAGI. J gave up 7 bases and V 5 bases, and 6 bases lay outside the gene matches. The length of the CDR3 is 14 residues. The CDR3 DNA reads as TGTGCCAGCAGTCTTCAGGGGGCGGGTGAAAAACTGTTTTTT. Its translation is CASSLQGAGEKLFF.

The chain links TRBV9 to TRBJ2-6, with a weak D call TRBD1 (6 bases). Trimming cost V 3 bases and J 0 bases, with 19 bases left between them. Germline CDR1 reads SGDLS; CDR2 reads YYNGEE. This CDR3 has 19 amino acids. Here the CDR3 DNA reads TGTGCCAGCAGCGCGCCAACCAGGGGACCGACCTCTGGGGCCAACGTCCTGACTTTC. Translating gives CASSAPTRGPTSGANVLTF.

This clonotype was recorded many times. The CDR3 here is CSARDRVSYEQYF. The CDR3 DNA is TGCAGTGCTAGAGACAGGGTCTCCTACGAGCAGTACTTC. V gene TRBV20-1 combines with J gene TRBJ2-7; a weak D match, TRBD1 (5 bases). Germline V lookup: CDR1 DFQATT, CDR2 SNEGSKA (reference sequence). V shed 0 bases and J shed 0 bases, with 6 bases lying between them. The CDR3 consists of 13 residues.

This clonotype was found many times. The CDR3 DNA sequence: TGTGCCACCAGTGAGGCCAGGGGGCAGTCCGGGGAGCTGTTTTTT. Translating gives CATSEARGQSGELFF. This chain links TRBV24-1 with TRBJ2-2; 8 bases agree with TRBD1. This CDR3 region has 15 residues. V dropped 4 bases and J dropped 6; count of bases not matched to a gene: 6. Germline V CDR1 and CDR2: KGHDR, SFDVKD.

Only one count was recorded for this clonotype. CDR3 sequence reads: CASSGLDSYNSPLHF. The DNA of the CDR3 is TGTGCCAGCAGTGGGTTGGACAGTTATAATTCACCCCTCCACTTT. The rearrangement links TRBV2 to TRBJ1-6; a possible D gene is TRBD1 (6 bases). Trimming removed 4 bases at V and 4 bases at J, with 11 bases between. Germline lookup yields CDR1 SNHLY and CDR2 FYNNEI. The CDR3 spans 15 residues. The whole variable domain, filled in from reference TRBV2 and TRBJ1-6, reads EPEVTQTPSHQVTQMGQEVILRCVPISNHLYFYWYRQILGQKVEFLVSFYNNEISEKSEIFDDQFSVERPDGSNFTLKIRSTKLEDSAMYFCASSGLDSYNSPLHFGNGTRLTVT.

The sample holds many counts of this clonotype. DNA of the CDR3: TGTGCCAGCAGTGAACTGGGGGCGCAAAGTACCGGGGAGCTGTTTTTT. Translating gives CASSELGAQSTGELFF. The chain is built from TRBV2 and TRBJ2-2; possibly TRBD1 for D (6 bases). The CDR3 is 16 amino acids. V lost 2 bases and J lost 5, with 15 bases in between. Germline-derived CDR1 and CDR2 are SNHLY and FYNNEI.